One and the same sample provided the 6 T cell receptor beta chains below, sequenced in a study of tumor-infiltrating lymphocytes in primary liver carcinoma. Germline DNA was also extracted, with blood RNA taken from unsorted whole blood. Reverse transcription of approximately 500 ng total RNA with a constant-region primer produced TCR beta cDNA. Construction of TCR beta libraries relied on three successive nested multiplex PCR rounds employing slightly modified ARM-PCR. Researchers ran the first two PCR rounds for 9 to 10 cycles each with TRBV1-TRBV30 forward primers and a C-beta reverse primer. TCRdb re-called the multiplex PCR reads through MiXCR, storing one row per CDR3 protein. The table includes about 330,000 distinct CDR3 sequences, around three fifths detected once. The sequenced sample consisted of peripheral blood. Receptors were obtained from a man in his forties or fifties with primary liver carcinoma and hepatitis B virus infection.

This clonotype has ten or more counts. The gene calls are TRBV13 and TRBJ2-7, with a weak D call TRBD2 (6 bases). Germline-derived CDR1 and CDR2 are PRHDT and FYEKMQ (reference sequence). With 0 bases removed from V and 5 bases from J, the gap between germline ends came to 11 bases. The CDR3 runs to 14 residues. Written as DNA, the CDR3 is TGTGCCAGCAGCTTAGGCCAGGAGGGGAACGAGCAGTACTTC. This sequence encodes CASSLGQEGNEQYF.

With respect to this clonotype: Germline is not matched at one junction end, which may reflect a read error. The V call is TRBV6-1, the J call TRBJ1-2; D might be TRBD1 (5 bases). CDR1 and CDR2 from the germline V gene are MNHNS and SASEGT. The CDR3 has 12 amino acids. Here the CDR3 DNA reads TGTGCCATCAGTGACAGCAGAGGCGGCTACACCTTC. It codes for CAISDSRGGYTF.

As regards this clonotype: No conserved phenylalanine or tryptophan is present at the end of the CDR3, so a read error is the likely explanation. Because the CDR3's place on the DNA is in doubt, the DNA is left out and the CDR3 is given as listed by TCRdb. The chain combines TRBV29-1 with TRBJ2-2; TRBD2 is taken as the D call from the table, unchecked against the DNA. The CDR3 is made up of 18 amino acids, end residues included. Germline CDR1 is SQVTM and CDR2 is ANQGSEA. The CDR3 protein is CSLRREEFGGPGPGSCFL.

Comments on this clonotype: Possible read error: a much larger clone is one base away. The genes are TRBV29-1 and TRBJ2-2, with 7 bases matching TRBD2. Looked up from germline, CDR1 is SQVTM and CDR2 is ANQGSEA. The CDR3 totals 12 residues. The CDR3 nucleotides are TGCAGCGGGGGAGGGAGCACCGTGGAGCTGTTTTTT. This gives the protein CSGGGSTVELFF.

This rearrangement joins TRBV5-4 to TRBJ1-5, with a weak D call TRBD1 (6 bases). The CDR3 sequence is 13 residues long. Germline CDR1 is SGHNT and CDR2 is YYREEE (reference sequence). The V and J ends lost 7 bases and 4 bases respectively, with 12 bases between them. Here the CDR3 DNA reads TGTGCCAGCGGCCCAGGGGCGAATCAGCCCCAGCATTTT. This sequence encodes CASGPGANQPQHF.

The chain recombines TRBV5-5 with TRBJ1-3; D not resolved. Germline V CDR1 and CDR2: SGHKS, YYEKEE (reference sequence). This CDR3 is 18 amino acids long. V was pared by 2 bases and J by 0 bases, with 18 bases between. DNA for the CDR3: TGTGCCAGCAGCTTTTCCGTTTCGGTAGCCAGCTCTGGAAACACCATATATTTT. It codes for CASSFSVSVASSGNTIYF.